These T cell receptor beta chains were read from a single sample in a study of PD-1 blockade in classical Hodgkin lymphoma. Assay used: immunoSEQ multiplex PCR; TCRdb lists only in-frame clones, some missing. The sample carries about 27,000 clones, 88% recorded once. This sample comprised CD8+ T cells from blood, obtained at baseline. Every receptor here comes from a human donor with classical Hodgkin lymphoma. CDR3s include the opening cysteine and the closing phenylalanine or tryptophan.

TRBJ1-3,TRBV28,CASSPAAGNTIYF
TRBJ2-3,TRBV6-5,CASSYSQGNTQYF
TRBJ2-7,TRBV7-9,CASSLPGKYEQYF
TRBJ2-1,TRBV13,CASSQDLAGTIGSQFF
TRBJ2-1,TRBV19,CASSRRANEQFF
TRBJ1-2,TRBV11-2,CASSPGSPNYGYTF
TRBJ2-7,TRBV2,CASSLGSSLSYEQYF
TRBJ2-1,TRBV27,CASSPGTGAAGEQFF
TRBJ1-2,TRBV10-2,CASRGRPLGEYGYTF
TRBJ1-5,TRBV28,CASSLWEGATYQPQHF
TRBJ2-7,TRBV9,CASSVGAGSSYEQYF
TRBJ2-7,TRBV7-9,CASSLGQGAYEQYF
TRBJ1-1,TRBV19,CASSWSQEAFF
TRBJ1-1,TRBV7-8,CASSLGQGTEAFF
TRBJ2-7,TRBV28,CASSFREDYEQYF
TRBJ2-7,TRBV4-1,CASSTRGAGNYEQYF
TRBJ2-4,TRBV14,CASSQAPRVSKNIQYF
-,TRBV10-2,CASSGYGQGATTYEQYF
TRBJ1-1,TRBV12-5,CASGWTGNTEAFF
TRBJ1-1,TRBV6-1,CASVFREGNTEAFF
TRBJ2-7,TRBV2,CASSVGSSHEQYF
TRBJ2-7,TRBV5-1,CASSLTFGGEGAYEQYF
TRBJ2-7,TRBV6-1,CASSALAGVHEQYF
TRBJ2-7,TRBV2,CASSEVSYEQYF
TRBJ1-4,TRBV18,CASSPPRQKIGVKLFF
TRBJ2-1,TRBV27,CASSFLGQPQFF
TRBJ2-7,TRBV7-6,CASSPIGSYEQYF
TRBJ1-1,TRBV6-1,CASVRSLNTEAFF
TRBJ2-1,TRBV27,CASTRGAGLGEQFF
TRBJ2-5,TRBV2,CASPRTVQETQYF
TRBJ1-2,TRBV18,CASSPYGDSPRSPNNYGYTF
TRBJ1-2,TRBV5-6,CASSLRDPIYGYTF
TRBJ2-3,TRBV29-1,CSAGGWSTDTQYF
TRBJ1-1,TRBV7-9,CASSPTNTEAFF
TRBJ2-1,TRBV10-2,CASSGTVGDEQFF